Shown below are 10 T cell receptor beta chains from a single sample sequenced in a study of identical twins' blood T cells (dated by TCRdb to the early 2010s). Receptors were amplified or captured by 5' RACE. Sequenced using an Illumina Genome Analyzer IIx. TCRdb reran the public reads through fastp at Q25 and MiXCR, keeping productive beta chains. Identical CDR3 proteins give one entry, which carries the most common genes and DNA. Here the sample has roughly 340,000 distinct CDR3 sequences; under 30% occur a single time. The ten top clones hold 6.1% of the sample. Specimen: PBMCs. These receptors originate from a woman between 18 and 55 years old in good health.

J is TRBJ1-1 and V is TRBV7-2; D unclear. Trimming pared 2 bases from V and 6 bases from J, leaving 7 bases between. The CDR3 length is 12 residues. Germline V gene sequence: CDR1 SGHTA, CDR2 FQGNSA. CDR3 nucleotide sequence: TGTGCCAGCAGCTTATGGGATCCTGAAGCTTTCTTT. It translates to CASSLWDPEAFF.

The genes are TRBV6-5 and TRBJ1-1; no clear D. The CDR3 runs to 17 residues. V lost 0 bases and J 0 bases, leaving 14 bases between the germline ends. CDR1 and CDR2 from the germline V gene are MNHEY and SVGAGI. CDR3 protein: CASSYSNTVGLNTEAFF. CDR3 coding DNA: TGTGCCAGCAGTTACTCGAATACTGTGGGATTGAACACTGAAGCTTTCTTT.

This clonotype has a handful of counts. The chain has TRBV11-2 and TRBJ1-5; no clear D gene. V was shortened by 6 bases and J by 5 bases, with 11 bases between the two germline ends. The length of the CDR3 is 13 residues. The germline CDR1 and CDR2 sequences are SGHAT and FQNNGV. The CDR3 coding sequence is TGTGCCAGCAGTCGTCACATGGATCAGCCCCAGCATTTT. Encoded protein: CASSRHMDQPQHF.

This clonotype occurred once. This may be a read error, as it is one base from a much larger clone. The chain carries TRBV27 and TRBJ1-2; the D is unclear. The V gene lost 2 bases and the J gene lost 3 bases, with 7 bases spanning the gap. The CDR3 runs to 13 residues. Germline CDR1 reads MNHEY; CDR2 reads SMNVEV (reference sequence). CDR3 DNA sequence: TGTGCCAGCAGTTTAATCCCTTACTATGGCTACACCTTC. Its translation: CASSLIPYYGYTF.

The chain is built from TRBV18 and TRBJ2-4, with D maybe TRBD2 (6 bases). The germline gives CDR1 KGHSH, CDR2 LQKENI. Trimming removed 3 bases from V and 2 bases from J, with 14 bases in between. This CDR3 has 16 amino acids. The CDR3 sequence: CASSPRGSDTKNIQYF. The CDR3 DNA sequence: TGTGCCAGCTCACCGCGGGGTTCCGACACCAAAAACATTCAGTACTTC. The complete variable domain, with remaining parts taken from reference TRBV18 and TRBJ2-4, reads NAGVMQNPRHLVRRRGQEARLRCSPMKGHSHVYWYRQLPEEGLKFMVYLQKENIIDESGMPKERFSAEFPKEGPSILRIQQVVRGDSAAYFCASSPRGSDTKNIQYFGAGTRLSVL.

Remarks on this clonotype: Germline is not matched at one junction end, which may reflect a read error. This sequence joins TRBV6-9 and TRBJ1-1; D is unclear. The CDR3 has 16 residues. Looked up from germline, CDR1 is MNHGY and CDR2 is SVAAGI. This CDR3 is CAGSYLPVGISTEAFF. The CDR3, as DNA: TGTGCCGGCAGTTATTTACCGGTGGGGATAAGCACTGAAGCTTTCTTT.

This clonotype was recorded a few times. The J gene is TRBJ1-3, the V gene TRBV12-3 or TRBV12-4, with TRBD1 matching 11 bases. The V segment lost 1 base and the J segment 4 bases; nucleotides outside the gene matches: 3. This CDR3 has 16 residues. The CDR3 DNA is TGTGCCAGCAGTTTAGGGACAGGGGGCAGAGGAAACACCATATATTTT. Translating gives CASSLGTGGRGNTIYF.

This chain connects TRBV5-1 to TRBJ2-3, with 9 bases matching TRBD2. The CDR3 extends over 15 amino acids. CDR1 and CDR2 (germline): SGHRS, YFSETQ. With 4 bases clipped from V and 2 bases from J, the junction kept 5 bases outside the gene matches. DNA for the CDR3: TGCGCCAGCAGCGCTACTAGCGGGTTCACAGATACGCAGTATTTT. As protein: CASSATSGFTDTQYF.

This clonotype has more than one count but fewer than ten. This chain links TRBV19 with TRBJ2-1; D perhaps matches TRBD2 (6 bases). Per the germline V gene, CDR1 is LNHDA and CDR2 is SQIVND (reference sequence). V was trimmed by 5 bases and J by 5 bases, leaving 10 bases between them. The CDR3 is made up of 13 amino acids. The CDR3 coding sequence is TGTGCCAGTAGTGGGACTCGAAACAATGAGCAGTTCTTC. Translated: CASSGTRNNEQFF.

The sample holds a few counts of this clonotype. This chain links TRBV5-1 with TRBJ1-5, with 7 positions matching TRBD1. Germline CDR1 reads SGHRS; CDR2 reads YFSETQ. J lost 3 bases, V lost 4 bases, and 4 bases had no gene match. The CDR3 covers 14 residues. Here the CDR3 reads CASSDTGDNQPQHF. CDR3 in DNA: TGCGCCAGCAGCGACACAGGGGACAATCAGCCCCAGCATTTT.